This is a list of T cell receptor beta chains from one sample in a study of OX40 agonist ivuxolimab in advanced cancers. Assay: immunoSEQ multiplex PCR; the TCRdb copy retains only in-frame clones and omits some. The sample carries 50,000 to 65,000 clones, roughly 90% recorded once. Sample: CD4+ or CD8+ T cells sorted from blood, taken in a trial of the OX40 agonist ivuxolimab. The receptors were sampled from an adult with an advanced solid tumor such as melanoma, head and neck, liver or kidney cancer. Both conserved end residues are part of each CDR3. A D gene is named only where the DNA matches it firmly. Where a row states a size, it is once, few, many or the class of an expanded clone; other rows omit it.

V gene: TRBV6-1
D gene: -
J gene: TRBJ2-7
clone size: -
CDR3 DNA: TGTGCCAGCAGTGAACCTAGAGGGGCCCAGCAGTACTTC
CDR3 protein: CASSEPRGAQQYF

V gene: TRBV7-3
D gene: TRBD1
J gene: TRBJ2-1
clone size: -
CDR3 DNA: TGTGCCAGCAGCTTGGACAGGGGGGACAATGAGCAGTTCTTC
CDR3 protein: CASSLDRGDNEQFF

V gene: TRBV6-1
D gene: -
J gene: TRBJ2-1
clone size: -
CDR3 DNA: TGTGCCAGCAGTGAAGCGCTTTACAATGAGCAGTTCTTC
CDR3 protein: CASSEALYNEQFF

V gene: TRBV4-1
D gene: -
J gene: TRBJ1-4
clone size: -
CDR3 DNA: TGCGCCAGCAGCCAAGATCTGCGGGGAGGGAATGAAAAACTGTTTTTT
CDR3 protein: CASSQDLRGGNEKLFF

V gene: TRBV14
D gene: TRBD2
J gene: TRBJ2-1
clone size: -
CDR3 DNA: TGTGCCAGCAGCCCTCGGCTAGCGGGCTCCTACAATGAGCAGTTCTTC
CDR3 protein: CASSPRLAGSYNEQFF

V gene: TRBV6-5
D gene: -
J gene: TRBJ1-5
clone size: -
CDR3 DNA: TGTGCAACAGGGATCAATCAGCCCCAGCATTTT
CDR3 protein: CATGINQPQHF

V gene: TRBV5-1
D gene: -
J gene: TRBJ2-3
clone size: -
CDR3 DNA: TGCGCCAGCAGCTCTGGGACGGATACGCAGTATTTT
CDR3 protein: CASSSGTDTQYF

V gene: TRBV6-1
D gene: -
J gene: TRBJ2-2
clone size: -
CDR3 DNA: TGTGCCAGCAGTGAAGTTGCGGTTTCCCGGGAGCTGTTTTTT
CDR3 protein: CASSEVAVSRELFF

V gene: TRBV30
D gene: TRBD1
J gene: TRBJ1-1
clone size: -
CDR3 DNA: TGTGCCTGGAGTCTTACAGGGGGCTGGACTGAAGCTTTCTTT
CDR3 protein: CAWSLTGGWTEAFF

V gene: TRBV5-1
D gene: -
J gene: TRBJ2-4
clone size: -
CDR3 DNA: TGCGCCAGCAGCTTACAGGACGGCAAAAACATTCAGTACTTC
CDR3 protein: CASSLQDGKNIQYF

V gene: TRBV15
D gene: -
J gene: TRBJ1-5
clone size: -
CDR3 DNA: TGTGCCACCAGCAGAGTGGACAATATCAATCAGCCCCAGCATTTT
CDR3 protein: CATSRVDNINQPQHF

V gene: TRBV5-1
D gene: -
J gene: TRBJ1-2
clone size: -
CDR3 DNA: TGCGCCAGCAGCTTGGCCATGGGGGGGCTCGGAGGCTACACCTTC
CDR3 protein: CASSLAMGGLGGYTF

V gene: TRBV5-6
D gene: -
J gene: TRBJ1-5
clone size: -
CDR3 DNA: TGTGCCAGCAGCTCAAAATCCCAGGGCTTCAATCAGCCCCAGCATTTT
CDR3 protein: CASSSKSQGFNQPQHF

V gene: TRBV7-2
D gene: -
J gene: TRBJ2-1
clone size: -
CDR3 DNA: TGTGCCAGCAGCTTAGATATCCGGGTAACTGAGCAGTTCTTC
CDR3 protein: CASSLDIRVTEQFF

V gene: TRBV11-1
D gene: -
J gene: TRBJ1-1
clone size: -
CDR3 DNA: TGTGCCAGCAGCTTAGTGCCAGGCCGCGGAGCTTTCTTT
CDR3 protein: CASSLVPGRGAFF

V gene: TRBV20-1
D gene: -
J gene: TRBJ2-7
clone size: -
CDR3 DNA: TGCAGTGCTAGAGGAGCGGACGAGCAGTACTTC
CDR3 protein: CSARGADEQYF

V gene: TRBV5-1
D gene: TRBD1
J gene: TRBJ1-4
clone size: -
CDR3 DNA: TGCGCCAGCAGCCCTGGGACAGGCCGTTTTGGTAATGAAAAACTGTTTTTT
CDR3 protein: CASSPGTGRFGNEKLFF

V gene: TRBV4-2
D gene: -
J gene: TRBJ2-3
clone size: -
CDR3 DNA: TGTGCCAGCAGCCAAGATTCGAGGACCTGGGGCACAGATACGCAGTATTTT
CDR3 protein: CASSQDSRTWGTDTQYF

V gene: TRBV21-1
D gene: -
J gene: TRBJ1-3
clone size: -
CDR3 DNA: TGTGCCAGCAGCAAATGGACAGAAAAGAGCTCTGGAAACACCATATATTTT
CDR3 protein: CASSKWTEKSSGNTIYF

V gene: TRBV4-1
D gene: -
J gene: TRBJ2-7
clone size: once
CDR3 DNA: TGCGCCAGCAGCCAAGAGTCCCTCTACGAGCAGTACTTC
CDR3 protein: CASSQESLYEQYF

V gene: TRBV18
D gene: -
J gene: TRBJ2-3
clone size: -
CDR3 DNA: TGTGCCAGCTCACTACGGGGTAGCGGAGCTAGCACAGATACGCAGTATTTT
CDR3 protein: CASSLRGSGASTDTQYF

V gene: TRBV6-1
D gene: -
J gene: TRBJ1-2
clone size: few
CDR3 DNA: TGTGCCAGCAGTGAAAGGTGGCAGGGTGGCTACACCTTC
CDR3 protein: CASSERWQGGYTF

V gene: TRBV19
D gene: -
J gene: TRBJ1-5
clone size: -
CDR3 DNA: TGTGCCAGTAGTATTGGGACATTTAGCAATCAGCCCCAGCATTTT
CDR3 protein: CASSIGTFSNQPQHF

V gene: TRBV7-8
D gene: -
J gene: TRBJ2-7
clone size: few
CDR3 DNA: TGTGCCAGCAGCCCACTACGGACAGATCAGGAGCAGTACTTC
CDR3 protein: CASSPLRTDQEQYF

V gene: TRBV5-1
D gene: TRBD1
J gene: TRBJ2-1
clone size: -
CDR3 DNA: TGCGCCAGCAGCCAGGGCGGGACAGGGTCCAATGAGCAGTTCTTC
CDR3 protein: CASSQGGTGSNEQFF

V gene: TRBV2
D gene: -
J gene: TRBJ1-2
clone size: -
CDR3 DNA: TGTGCCAGCAGTGGAGGGGGTTCAGGGTTCCATGGCTACACCTTC
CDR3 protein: CASSGGGSGFHGYTF

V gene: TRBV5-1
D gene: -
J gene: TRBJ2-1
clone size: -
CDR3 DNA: TGCGCCAGCAGCTTGGGGTCGGGCGGGGCCTACAATGAGCAGTTCTTC
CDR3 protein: CASSLGSGGAYNEQFF

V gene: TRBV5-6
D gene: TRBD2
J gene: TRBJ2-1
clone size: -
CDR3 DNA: TGTGCCAGCAGCCACCCGACTAGCGGGAATGAGCAGTTCTTC
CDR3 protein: CASSHPTSGNEQFF

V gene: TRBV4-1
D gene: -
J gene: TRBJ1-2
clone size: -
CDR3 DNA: TGCGCCAGCAGCCAAGACACCGACCTCTATGGCTACACCTTC
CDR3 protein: CASSQDTDLYGYTF

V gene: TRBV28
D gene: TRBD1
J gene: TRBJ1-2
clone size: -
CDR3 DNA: TGTGCCAGCAGTCCCGGGACAGACGCCTATGGCTACACCTTC
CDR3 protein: CASSPGTDAYGYTF

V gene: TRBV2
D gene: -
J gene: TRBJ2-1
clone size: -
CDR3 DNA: TGTGCCACCTTCAACCCTGGGGGTGAGCAGTTCTTC
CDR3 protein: CATFNPGGEQFF

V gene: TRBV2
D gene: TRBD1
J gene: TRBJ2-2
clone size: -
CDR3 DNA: TGTGCCAGCAAGGGACAGGGTGGGACCGGGGAGCTGTTTTTT
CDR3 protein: CASKGQGGTGELFF

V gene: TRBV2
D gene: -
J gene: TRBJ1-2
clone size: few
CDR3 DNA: TGTGCCAGCCACACTGCCAACTATGGCTACACCTTC
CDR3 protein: CASHTANYGYTF

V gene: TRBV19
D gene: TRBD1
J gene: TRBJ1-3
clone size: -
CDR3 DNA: TGTGCCAGTAGTCTCGGACAGGGGAGCTCTGGAAACACCATATATTTT
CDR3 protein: CASSLGQGSSGNTIYF

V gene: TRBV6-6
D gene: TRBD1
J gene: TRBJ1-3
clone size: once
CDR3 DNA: TGTGCCAGCCGGGACAGCGCTGGAAACACCATATATTTT
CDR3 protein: CASRDSAGNTIYF

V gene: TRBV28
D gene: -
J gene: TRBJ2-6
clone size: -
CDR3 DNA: TGTGCCAGCACTAGGGTTGGCGGGGCCAACGTCCTGACTTTC
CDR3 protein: CASTRVGGANVLTF

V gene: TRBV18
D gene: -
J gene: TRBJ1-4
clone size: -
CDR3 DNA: TGTGCCAGCTCAGTTCGGGACGCCGAAAAACTGTTTTTT
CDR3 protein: CASSVRDAEKLFF

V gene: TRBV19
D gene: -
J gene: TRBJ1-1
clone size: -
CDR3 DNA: TGTGCCAGTAGTATAGAAGGGACTAGGAACACTGAAGCTTTCTTT
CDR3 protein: CASSIEGTRNTEAFF

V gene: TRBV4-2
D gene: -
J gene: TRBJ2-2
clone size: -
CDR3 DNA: TGTGCCAGCAGCCAAAACGGACAGAACACCGGGGAGCTGTTTTTT
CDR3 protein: CASSQNGQNTGELFF

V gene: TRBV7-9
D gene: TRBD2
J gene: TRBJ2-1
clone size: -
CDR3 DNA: TGTGCCAGCAGCTCAATAGCGGGGAGCTCCTACAATGAGCAGTTCTTC
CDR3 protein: CASSSIAGSSYNEQFF

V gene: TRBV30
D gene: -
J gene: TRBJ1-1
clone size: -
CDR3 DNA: TGTGCCTGGAAAAGAGGCTTGAACACTGAAGCTTTCTTT
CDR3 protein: CAWKRGLNTEAFF

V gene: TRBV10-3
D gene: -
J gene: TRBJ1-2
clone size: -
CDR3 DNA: TGTGCCATCACTGACGAACCGATCTATGGCTACACCTTC
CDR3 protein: CAITDEPIYGYTF

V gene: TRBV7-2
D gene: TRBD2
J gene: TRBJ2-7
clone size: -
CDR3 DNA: TGTGCCAGCAGTACCGTAGCGGGAGGATTCTACGAGCAGTACTTC
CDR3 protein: CASSTVAGGFYEQYF

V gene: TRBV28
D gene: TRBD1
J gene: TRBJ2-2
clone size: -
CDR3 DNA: TGTGCCAGCAGTTTCCTCAGGGGGAGCACCGGGGAGCTGTTTTTT
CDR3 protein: CASSFLRGSTGELFF

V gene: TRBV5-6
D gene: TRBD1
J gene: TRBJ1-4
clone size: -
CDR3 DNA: TGTGCCAGCAGCTTAGACAGGGTAATGGAAAGGCGAAAACTGTTTTTT
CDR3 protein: CASSLDRVMERRKLFF

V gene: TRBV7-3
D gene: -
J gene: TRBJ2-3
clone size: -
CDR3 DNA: TGTGCCAGCAGCCCGGGGGTTCGGGACGCAAATACGCAGTATTTT
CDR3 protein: CASSPGVRDANTQYF

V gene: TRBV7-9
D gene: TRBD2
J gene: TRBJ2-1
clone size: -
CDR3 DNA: TGTGCCAGCAGCCCGGGACTACGTCACAATGAGCAGTTCTTC
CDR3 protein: CASSPGLRHNEQFF

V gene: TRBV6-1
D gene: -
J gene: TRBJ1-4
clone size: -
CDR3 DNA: TGTGCCAGCAGTGCGGTTTTCGTAGGGGAAAAACTGTTTTTT
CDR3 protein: CASSAVFVGEKLFF

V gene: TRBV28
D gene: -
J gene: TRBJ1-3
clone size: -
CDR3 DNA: TGTGCCAGCAGGACAGACGGACCCTCTGGAAACACCATATATTTT
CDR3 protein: CASRTDGPSGNTIYF

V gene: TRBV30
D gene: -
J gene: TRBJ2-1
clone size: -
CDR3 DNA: TGTGCCTGGACTCAGGGTGCAAGATTGGGCAATGAGCAGTTCTTC
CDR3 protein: CAWTQGARLGNEQFF

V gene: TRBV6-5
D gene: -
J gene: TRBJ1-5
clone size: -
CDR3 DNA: TGTGCCAGCAGCCTACTCGGGGAGGGTCAGCAGCCCCAGCATTTT
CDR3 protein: CASSLLGEGQQPQHF

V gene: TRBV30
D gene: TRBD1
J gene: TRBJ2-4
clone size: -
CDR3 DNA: TGTGCCTGGAACCAAGGACAGGGGGGCAAAAACATTCAGTACTTC
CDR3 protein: CAWNQGQGGKNIQYF

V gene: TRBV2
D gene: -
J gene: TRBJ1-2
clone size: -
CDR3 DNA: TGTGCCAGCAGGGCCGATAACTATGGCTACACCTTC
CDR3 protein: CASRADNYGYTF

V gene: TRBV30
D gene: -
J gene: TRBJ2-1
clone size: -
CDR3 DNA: TGTGCCTGGAGTGTATTGGGGCTCGGGGGTGAGCAGTTCTTC
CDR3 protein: CAWSVLGLGGEQFF